The 24 T cell receptor beta chains given below trace back to one sample, sequenced in a study of blood T cell repertoires in COVID-19. The assay was immunoSEQ multiplex PCR, and TCRdb's table has in-frame clones only and misses some. The repertoire holds about 90,000 clones, with around four fifths as singletons. What was sequenced was peripheral blood. The receptors derive from a man aged 50-60 years with acute or convalescent COVID-19.

The rearrangement links TRBV29-1 to TRBJ2-2; 7 bases are shared with TRBD2. The CDR3 runs 15 residues. Per the germline V gene, CDR1 is SQVTM and CDR2 is ANQGSEA. J gave up 5 bases and V 3 bases, and 9 bases lay outside the gene matches. CDR3 sequence: CSVDGFREGTGELFF. The CDR3 DNA sequence: TGCAGCGTTGACGGGTTCAGGGAGGGGACCGGGGAGCTGTTTTTT.

The V call is TRBV27, the J call TRBJ1-1, with D tentatively TRBD1 (6 bases). Trimming took off 2 bases at V and 2 bases at J, with 9 bases between the two ends. This CDR3 spans 14 amino acids. Germline V gene sequence: CDR1 MNHEY, CDR2 SMNVEV (reference sequence). In DNA form, the CDR3 reads TGTGCCAGCAGTTTAACCAGGGGAAACACTGAAGCTTTCTTT. This encodes CASSLTRGNTEAFF.

The V gene is TRBV6-6, the J gene TRBJ1-4, with a possible D match to TRBD1 (5 bases). The CDR3 consists of 13 residues. V was trimmed by 2 bases and J by 8 bases, leaving 9 bases between them. CDR1 is MNHNY, CDR2 SVGAGI, per germline (reference sequence). CDR3 in amino acids: CASSYRGFEKLFF. DNA of the CDR3: TGTGCCAGCAGTTACAGGGGTTTCGAAAAACTGTTTTTT.

CDR3 loop: CASSPPTGGETQYF. The CDR3 DNA reads TGTGCCAGCTCACCACCTACAGGGGGAGAGACCCAGTACTTC. V gene TRBV18 combines with J gene TRBJ2-5, with 8 bases identical to TRBD1. The CDR3 sequence is 14 residues long. Germline V lookup: CDR1 KGHSH, CDR2 LQKENI. Losses at the gene ends were 0 bases for V and 4 bases for J; bases not matched to a gene: 1. The entire variable domain, with the rest obtained from reference TRBV18 and TRBJ2-5, is as follows: NAGVMQNPRHLVRRRGQEARLRCSPMKGHSHVYWYRQLPEEGLKFMVYLQKENIIDESGMPKERFSAEFPKEGPSILRIQQVVRGDSAAYFCASSPPTGGETQYFGPGTRLLVL.

This sequence joins TRBV7-6 and TRBJ1-4, with TRBD1 identical over 7 bases. The CDR3 has 15 amino acids. With V trimmed by 5 bases and J by 4 bases, 7 bases remained unmatched. CDR1 is SGHVS and CDR2 is FNYEAQ in the germline V gene. DNA for the CDR3: TGTGCCAGCAGCCCCCAGACAGGGATTAATGAAAAACTGTTTTTT. It is translated as CASSPQTGINEKLFF.

J is TRBJ2-7 and V is TRBV6-6; TRBD1 agrees at 8 bases. Unmatched junction bases numbered 2, after V lost 4 bases and J lost 6 bases. Germline V gene lookup returns CDR1 MNHNY and CDR2 SVGAGI (reference sequence). This CDR3 is built from 12 residues. The CDR3 coding sequence is TGTGCCAGCAGTTTTACAGGGGGCGAGCAGTACTTC. This translates into CASSFTGGEQYF.

This chain links TRBV30 with TRBJ2-1; weak D call: TRBD2 (6 bases). Trimming left V 3 bases short and J 2 bases short, with 14 bases between. The CDR3 length is 15 residues. Germline CDR1 GTSNPN, CDR2 SVGIG (reference sequence). The CDR3 DNA sequence: TGTGCCTGGAGAAGGGACCCGGGAGCCTACAATGAGCAGTTCTTC. Its translation: CAWRRDPGAYNEQFF.

J is TRBJ1-1 and V is TRBV6-5, with TRBD1 as a possible D gene (5 bases). There are 15 residues in the CDR3. V was pared by 2 bases and J by 0 bases, with 10 bases between. Germline loops: CDR1 MNHEY, CDR2 SVGAGI. CDR3 amino acids: CASSYGSTVNTEAFF. The CDR3 DNA reads TGTGCCAGCAGTTACGGGTCGACAGTGAACACTGAAGCTTTCTTT.

The rearrangement uses TRBV12-3 or TRBV12-4 and TRBJ2-1, with unresolved D. The CDR3 contains 13 residues. Deletions cut 8 bases from V and 4 bases from J, with 12 bases between. The CDR3: CASGSQIYNEQFF. In DNA, the CDR3 is TGTGCCAGCGGATCACAGATTTACAATGAGCAGTTCTTC.

V gene TRBV9 combines with J gene TRBJ2-5, with 8 bases lining up with TRBD2. V lost 4 bases and J lost 4; bases outside the gene matches: 12. This CDR3 has 16 amino acids. Per the germline V gene, CDR1 is SGDLS and CDR2 is YYNGEE. CDR3 nucleotide sequence: TGTGCCAGCAGCCCAGACCAGAGCGGGAGTCGAGAGACCCAGTACTTC. This gives the protein CASSPDQSGSRETQYF.

The chain links TRBV5-8 to TRBJ1-1; possible D gene TRBD1, 5 bases. The CDR3 sequence is 15 residues long. Deletions cut 0 bases from V and 3 bases from J, with 12 bases between. Germline CDR1 SGHTS, CDR2 YDEGEE. The CDR3 nucleotides read TGTGCCAGCAGCTTGGGCGACAGCTACCACACTGAAGCTTTCTTT. Translating gives CASSLGDSYHTEAFF.

The chain couples TRBV27 to TRBJ1-6, with TRBD1 matching 7 bases. After removal of 6 bases from V and 0 bases from J, the junction contained 8 bases not matched to a gene. The length of the CDR3 is 17 residues. Germline CDR1 MNHEY, CDR2 SMNVEV (reference sequence). The CDR3 DNA sequence: TGTGCCAGCAGGTCGGGACAGTCAAGCTCCTATAATTCACCCCTCCACTTT. Encoded protein: CASRSGQSSSYNSPLHF.

This clone was seen a handful of times. The chain links TRBV29-1 to TRBJ1-1; 7 nucleotides line up with TRBD1. The CDR3 contains 13 residues. Germline assignment: CDR1 SQVTM and CDR2 ANQGSEA. Unmatched junction bases numbered 8, after V lost 7 bases and J lost 3 bases. Written as DNA, the CDR3 is TGCAGCGCCGACAGGGCGACGGACACTGAAGCTTTCTTT. As protein: CSADRATDTEAFF.

The J gene is TRBJ2-5, the V gene TRBV7-6, with 15 positions matching TRBD2. In germline, CDR1 is SGHVS, CDR2 FNYEAQ. This CDR3 is 19 amino acids long. V lost 0 bases to trimming and J lost 4 bases; unmatched junction nucleotides: 9. The CDR3 DNA follows: TGTGCCAGCAGCTTAGCGGGGACTAGCGGGGGGACCTTAGGAGAGACCCAGTACTTC. It is translated as CASSLAGTSGGTLGETQYF. The entire variable domain, with the rest obtained from reference TRBV7-6 and TRBJ2-5, is as follows: GAGVSQSPRYKVTKRGQDVALRCDPISGHVSLYWYRQALGQGPEFLTYFNYEAQQDKSGLPNDRFSAERPEGSISTLTIQRTEQRDSAMYRCASSLAGTSGGTLGETQYFGPGTRLLVL.

This clone has more than one count but fewer than ten. The V and J genes are TRBV7-6 and TRBJ1-3; 8 bases fit TRBD1. Germline lookup yields CDR1 SGHVS and CDR2 FNYEAQ. The junction had 10 bases not matched to a gene; V was cut back by 5 bases and J by 4 bases. The CDR3 runs 16 residues. DNA for the CDR3: TGTGCCAGCAGCCCGCAGGGGGCGCGATCGGGAAACACCATATATTTT. It codes for CASSPQGARSGNTIYF.

This clone was observed a handful of times. The chain combines TRBV6-4 with TRBJ2-7; weak D call: TRBD2 (5 bases). Per the germline V gene, CDR1 is MRHNA and CDR2 is SNTAGT. The CDR3 spans 13 residues. V was cut by 0 bases and J by 3 bases, with 6 bases left in between. The CDR3 is CASSDSDFYEQYF. In DNA, the CDR3 is TGTGCCAGCAGTGACTCGGACTTCTACGAGCAGTACTTC.

The chain joins TRBV5-4 to TRBJ1-1, with D possibly TRBD1 on 5 matching bases. The germline V gene has CDR1 SGHNT and CDR2 YYREEE (reference sequence). The CDR3 contains 15 residues. With 3 bases removed from V and 0 bases from J, the gap between germline ends came to 12 bases. CDR3 in amino acids: CASSSPGGMNTEAFF. For the CDR3, the DNA is TGTGCCAGCAGCTCCCCCGGGGGGATGAACACTGAAGCTTTCTTT.

The CDR3, as DNA: TGTGCCAGCACACACAGTGGGACTCCCAGGGGGAAACTGTTTTTT. Translation gives CASTHSGTPRGKLFF. V gene TRBV28 combines with J gene TRBJ1-4; 7 bases align to TRBD1. Germline V lookup: CDR1 MDHEN, CDR2 SYDVKM. This CDR3 spans 15 amino acids. Germline trimming cut 7 bases from V and 11 bases from J; bases unmatched to any gene: 16.

The chain recombines TRBV7-2 with TRBJ2-1; D is possibly TRBD2 (6 bases). This CDR3 has 13 amino acids. Trimming shortened V by 0 bases and J by 9 bases, and 9 bases separated the two germline ends. Germline V gene lookup returns CDR1 SGHTA and CDR2 FQGNSA. CDR3 in DNA: TGTGCCAGCAGCTTAGCGCAAGCGGGTGAGCAGTTCTTC. It is translated as CASSLAQAGEQFF.

The rearrangement joins TRBV28 to TRBJ1-5; 9 positions match TRBD1. The V segment lost 6 bases and the J segment 2 bases; nucleotides outside the gene matches: 5. The CDR3 sequence is 15 residues long. Germline V lookup: CDR1 MDHEN, CDR2 SYDVKM. CDR3 nucleotides: TGTGCCAGCAGCACAGGGGGCTCGGGCAATCAGCCCCAGCATTTT. The encoded protein is CASSTGGSGNQPQHF.

V usage is TRBV28 and J usage is TRBJ2-1; 11 nucleotides match TRBD1. Trimming removed 5 bases from V and 9 bases from J; junction bases left unmatched: 12. Germline values: CDR1 MDHEN, CDR2 SYDVKM. The CDR3 spans 16 residues. The CDR3 DNA follows: TGTGCCAGCAGTGTACCGGGACAGGGGGGAGTTGGTGAGCAGTTCTTC. It translates to CASSVPGQGGVGEQFF.

The chain uses TRBV19 and TRBJ2-7, with 7 bases identical to TRBD2. Germline V gene data show CDR1 as LNHDA and CDR2 as SQIVND (reference sequence). Losses at the gene ends were 3 bases for V and 7 bases for J; bases not matched to a gene: 18. There are 17 residues in the CDR3. The CDR3 region is CASSIGDFGGSAGEQYF. CDR3 nucleotide sequence: TGTGCCAGTAGTATCGGGGATTTCGGCGGGAGCGCGGGGGAGCAGTACTTC.

The rearrangement uses TRBV20-1 and TRBJ2-2, with a weak D call TRBD1 (5 bases). Germline CDR1 and CDR2: DFQATT and SNEGSKA (reference sequence). V gave up 3 bases and J gave up 7 bases, with 15 bases separating them. This CDR3 is 14 amino acids long. The CDR3 DNA sequence: TGCAGTGCTAGTCGGACCAGGGTGGGCGGGGAGCTGTTTTTT. This codes for CSASRTRVGGELFF.

The chain employs TRBV18 and TRBJ2-5, with 9 bases lining up with TRBD1. The germline CDR1 and CDR2 sequences are KGHSH and LQKENI. J lost 1 base, V lost 0 bases, and 9 bases had no gene match. CDR3 length: 18 amino acids. CDR3 in amino acids: CASSPPTGGQGIQETQYF. The CDR3 coding sequence is TGTGCCAGCTCACCACCTACAGGGGGCCAGGGGATCCAAGAGACCCAGTACTTC.